The rows below give T cell receptor beta chains drawn from one sample of a study of CD8 T cells in Susac syndrome. TCRdb reanalysed the immunoSEQ multiplex PCR reads using MiXCR and keeps one entry per CDR3 protein. The profile shows about 150,000 distinct CDR3 sequences, roughly 95% of them singletons. The specimen was CD4+ T cells from PBMCs. These receptors came from a human donor with Susac syndrome. The CDR3 runs from the conserved cysteine through the conserved F or W. Each record gives: CDR3 protein, CDR3 DNA, clone size, J gene, D gene, V gene. D genes are given only for firm matches. Not every row has a clone size; where given, it reads once, few, many or a size class.

CDR3 protein: CASSEMGGAEQYF; CDR3 DNA: TGTGCCAGCAGTGAAATGGGGGGCGCCGAGCAGTACTTC; clone size: NA; J gene: TRBJ2-7; D gene: NA; V gene: TRBV2
CDR3 protein: CASSPRVLRAYEQYF; CDR3 DNA: TGTGCCAGCAGTCCTAGGGTGTTAAGAGCCTACGAGCAGTACTTC; clone size: NA; J gene: TRBJ2-7; D gene: NA; V gene: TRBV28
CDR3 protein: CASSRGTGRQTEAFF; CDR3 DNA: TGTGCCAGCAGCCGGGGGACAGGGAGACAGACTGAAGCTTTCTTT; clone size: NA; J gene: TRBJ1-1; D gene: TRBD1; V gene: TRBV11-2
CDR3 protein: CSANPRGYEQYF; CDR3 DNA: TGCAGTGCGAACCCTCGGGGGTACGAGCAGTACTTC; clone size: NA; J gene: TRBJ2-7; D gene: NA; V gene: TRBV20-1
CDR3 protein: CASSPPATDTQYF; CDR3 DNA: TGTGCCAGCTCACCACCGGCGACAGATACGCAGTATTTT; clone size: NA; J gene: TRBJ2-3; D gene: NA; V gene: TRBV18
CDR3 protein: CSARSRAAVQYF; CDR3 DNA: TGCAGTGCTAGGAGTAGGGCGGCAGTTCAGTACTTC; clone size: NA; J gene: TRBJ2-4; D gene: NA; V gene: TRBV20-1
CDR3 protein: CASSLGLAGGAREQYF; CDR3 DNA: TGCGCCAGCAGCCTGGGACTAGCGGGAGGGGCGAGGGAGCAGTACTTC; clone size: NA; J gene: TRBJ2-7; D gene: TRBD2; V gene: TRBV4-1
CDR3 protein: CASSQGEGHYGYTF; CDR3 DNA: TGTGCCAGCAGCCAAGGGGAGGGCCACTATGGCTACACCTTC; clone size: NA; J gene: TRBJ1-2; D gene: NA; V gene: TRBV3-1
CDR3 protein: CASRRGTVNTEAFF; CDR3 DNA: TGTGCCAGCAGGAGGGGGACGGTGAACACTGAAGCTTTCTTT; clone size: NA; J gene: TRBJ1-1; D gene: NA; V gene: TRBV3-1
CDR3 protein: CASSLGTVETQYF; CDR3 DNA: TGTGCCAGCAGCTTGGGGACAGTTGAGACCCAGTACTTC; clone size: NA; J gene: TRBJ2-5; D gene: TRBD1; V gene: TRBV7-3
CDR3 protein: CASSYGWKDYEQYF; CDR3 DNA: TGTGCCAGCAGTTACGGATGGAAGGACTACGAGCAGTACTTC; clone size: NA; J gene: TRBJ2-7; D gene: NA; V gene: TRBV6-5
CDR3 protein: CASSPGLTGGYGYTF; CDR3 DNA: TGTGCCAGCAGCCCTGGCCTGACAGGGGGCTATGGCTACACCTTC; clone size: NA; J gene: TRBJ1-2; D gene: TRBD1; V gene: TRBV7-2
CDR3 protein: CASSARGDSHTGELFF; CDR3 DNA: TGTGCCAGCAGCGCCCGGGGGGACTCCCACACCGGGGAGCTGTTTTTT; clone size: NA; J gene: TRBJ2-2; D gene: TRBD2; V gene: TRBV9
CDR3 protein: CASSSETPYEQYF; CDR3 DNA: TGTGCCAGCAGTTCCGAGACACCCTACGAGCAGTACTTC; clone size: NA; J gene: TRBJ2-7; D gene: NA; V gene: TRBV28
CDR3 protein: CASSLTGGLLAKNIQYF; CDR3 DNA: TGTGCCAGCAGCCTCACAGGGGGGCTCCTAGCCAAAAACATTCAGTACTTC; clone size: NA; J gene: TRBJ2-4; D gene: TRBD1; V gene: TRBV3-1
CDR3 protein: CASSRTDKNIQYF; CDR3 DNA: TGTGCCAGCAGCCGGACAGACAAAAACATTCAGTACTTC; clone size: NA; J gene: TRBJ2-4; D gene: NA; V gene: TRBV7-2
CDR3 protein: CASSQEQLAGETQYF; CDR3 DNA: TGTGCCAGCAGCCAAGAACAGCTGGCAGGAGAGACCCAGTACTTC; clone size: NA; J gene: TRBJ2-5; D gene: NA; V gene: TRBV3-1
CDR3 protein: CASSLEGSTDTQYF; CDR3 DNA: TGTGCCAGCAGCTTGGAGGGTAGCACAGATACGCAGTATTTT; clone size: NA; J gene: TRBJ2-3; D gene: NA; V gene: TRBV5-4
CDR3 protein: CASSLDGTDTQYF; CDR3 DNA: TGTGCCAGCAGCTTAGACGGCACAGATACGCAGTATTTT; clone size: NA; J gene: TRBJ2-3; D gene: NA; V gene: TRBV12-3/TRBV12-4
CDR3 protein: CSARWGADYEQYF; CDR3 DNA: TGCAGTGCTAGATGGGGGGCCGACTACGAGCAGTACTTC; clone size: NA; J gene: TRBJ2-7; D gene: NA; V gene: TRBV20-1
CDR3 protein: CSPWAPGKNPGELFF; CDR3 DNA: TGCAGTCCCTGGGCGCCAGGGAAGAATCCCGGGGAGCTGTTTTTT; clone size: NA; J gene: TRBJ2-2; D gene: NA; V gene: TRBV20-1
CDR3 protein: CASSIRQAGYEQYF; CDR3 DNA: TGTGCCAGCAGCATTCGACAAGCGGGCTACGAGCAGTACTTC; clone size: NA; J gene: TRBJ2-7; D gene: NA; V gene: TRBV9
CDR3 protein: CAAEGGDGRDEQFF; CDR3 DNA: TGTGCCGCGGAGGGGGGCGATGGACGGGATGAGCAGTTCTTC; clone size: NA; J gene: TRBJ2-1; D gene: NA; V gene: TRBV14
CDR3 protein: CASSLSIPGADEQFF; CDR3 DNA: TGTGCCAGCAGTTTGTCTATCCCCGGAGCCGATGAGCAGTTCTTC; clone size: NA; J gene: TRBJ2-1; D gene: NA; V gene: TRBV12-3/TRBV12-4
CDR3 protein: CASSLRTENYNEQFF; CDR3 DNA: TGTGCCAGCAGTCTACGGACAGAAAACTACAATGAGCAGTTCTTC; clone size: NA; J gene: TRBJ2-1; D gene: NA; V gene: TRBV27
CDR3 protein: CASSHTGDRLSTF; CDR3 DNA: TGTGCCAGCAGCCATACCGGTGACCGCCTTTCCACCTTC; clone size: NA; J gene: TRBJ1-2; D gene: NA; V gene: TRBV3-1
CDR3 protein: CASSLGVVVTGELFF; CDR3 DNA: TGTGCCAGCAGCCTGGGTGTTGTAGTCACCGGGGAGCTGTTTTTT; clone size: once; J gene: TRBJ2-2; D gene: NA; V gene: TRBV5-4
CDR3 protein: CASSYTSGGVYEQFF; CDR3 DNA: TGTGCCAGCAGCTATACTAGCGGGGGGGTCTATGAGCAGTTCTTC; clone size: NA; J gene: TRBJ2-1; D gene: TRBD2; V gene: TRBV7-2
CDR3 protein: CSALTTGINGYTF; CDR3 DNA: TGCAGCGCCCTAACGACAGGGATTAATGGCTACACCTTC; clone size: once; J gene: TRBJ1-2; D gene: TRBD1; V gene: TRBV29-1
CDR3 protein: CASSLVPGTAYGYTF; CDR3 DNA: TGTGCCAGCAGCTTAGTCCCCGGGACGGCATATGGCTACACCTTC; clone size: few; J gene: TRBJ1-2; D gene: NA; V gene: TRBV7-2
CDR3 protein: CASSPGGGTNNEQFF; CDR3 DNA: TGTGCCAGCTCACCCGGGGGAGGGACCAACAATGAGCAGTTCTTC; clone size: once; J gene: TRBJ2-1; D gene: TRBD2; V gene: TRBV18
CDR3 protein: CSVGGTLTDTQYF; CDR3 DNA: TGCAGCGTTGGGGGGACCCTCACAGATACGCAGTATTTT; clone size: NA; J gene: TRBJ2-3; D gene: NA; V gene: TRBV29-1
CDR3 protein: CASSALMNEKLFF; CDR3 DNA: TGTGCCAGCAGTGCCCTGATGAATGAAAAACTGTTTTTT; clone size: NA; J gene: TRBJ1-4; D gene: NA; V gene: TRBV25-1
CDR3 protein: CSPRRGIGEKLFF; CDR3 DNA: TGCAGCCCCCGGAGAGGGATCGGCGAAAAACTGTTTTTT; clone size: NA; J gene: TRBJ1-4; D gene: NA; V gene: TRBV20-1
CDR3 protein: CASSRRGRYNEQFF; CDR3 DNA: TGTGCCAGCAGCCGGCGCGGGAGGTACAATGAGCAGTTCTTC; clone size: NA; J gene: TRBJ2-1; D gene: TRBD2; V gene: TRBV3-1
CDR3 protein: CSVLASGQETQYF; CDR3 DNA: TGCAGCGTTCTTGCTAGCGGGCAAGAGACCCAGTACTTC; clone size: NA; J gene: TRBJ2-5; D gene: TRBD2; V gene: TRBV29-1